This T cell receptor beta chain was retrieved from a study of T cell repertoires in cytomegalovirus infection. Study details: Based on public TCR beta signatures, there were indications of CMV infection and of a matching HLA type.

Study outcomes and limitations: Of the TCR beta families, the public ones yielded a cumulative frequency that identified carriers of CMV plus the relevant HLA. The ex vivo response was dominated by HLA-C-restricted CMV-specific TCR beta clonotypes.

Of note for this clonotype: Its specificity is unknown. A much larger clonotype is one base distant, so this may be a read error.

TCRdb re-called the reads through MiXCR, storing one row per CDR3 protein. The data hold 490,000 or so distinct CDR3 sequences, with around 11% observed a single time. The source material was PBMCs. This receptor was obtained from a human donor in good health (CMV status not recorded). Some clones in this sample may be carry-over from other donors' samples.

The CDR3, as DNA: TGTGCCAGCTGTTTAGCACAATTGGATGAGCAGTTCTTC. Its protein is CASCLAQLDEQFF. The V call is TRBV12-3 or TRBV12-4, the J call TRBJ2-1; D unresolved. The CDR3 is made up of 13 amino acids.